This T cell receptor (beta chain) is drawn from a study of CXCR3-negative and CXCR3-positive naive CD8 T cells. Study outcomes and limitations: Against CXCR3-negative naive cells, CXCR3-positive naive cells showed more hydrophobic TRB CDR3s. Fresh PBMCs went into most assays, and CXCR3 expression partly declined after cryopreservation. In naive cells, CXCR3-negative and CXCR3-positive subsets had similar TRBV-TRBJ usage; memory cells differed. TCR interaction strength was inferred from TRB CDR3 physicochemistry, as CD5 matched across naive subsets.

Germline V gives CDR1 MGHRA, CDR2 YSYEKL. This CDR3 has 13 amino acids. UMI-labeled 5' RACE yielded the TRB cDNA libraries. TCRdb reprocessed the 5' RACE reads and keeps a single row for each CDR3 protein, giving no DNA. This repertoire includes under 150,000 distinct CDR3 sequences. Details on this clonotype: Its target is not known.

The clonotype originates from a human donor in good health. Some clones in this sample may be carry-over from other donors' samples. The source material was naive CXCR3+ CD8+ T cells from blood. Subset noted: CD45RO-CCR7+CD27+CD95- naive CD8+ T cells expressing CXCR3 (TNR3+). This chain connects TRBV4-1 to TRBJ2-3; TCRdb proposes TRBD2, but this gene call is untestable without DNA. CDR3 in amino acids: CASSQQGLDTQYF.